This T cell receptor (beta chain) was sequenced for a study of cytomegalovirus exposure and HLA in healthy donors. The V end was cut by 4 bases, the J end by 4 bases, with 11 bases between. CDR1 is SGHAT, CDR2 FQNNGV, per germline. The CDR3 spans 14 residues. Repertoires were generated with immunoSEQ multiplex PCR, while TCRdb's copy carries only in-frame clones and drops some. The data show 82,000 or so clones, roughly 95% seen once. The receptor's source is a woman in her late teens or twenties in good health and CMV-seronegative. The V and J genes are TRBV11-2 and TRBJ2-1, with D perhaps TRBD1 (6 bases). The sample was PBMCs. As DNA, the CDR3 is TGTGCCAGCAGCTCAGGGGTGGCGTACAATGAGCAGTTCTTC. It translates to CASSSGVAYNEQFF.